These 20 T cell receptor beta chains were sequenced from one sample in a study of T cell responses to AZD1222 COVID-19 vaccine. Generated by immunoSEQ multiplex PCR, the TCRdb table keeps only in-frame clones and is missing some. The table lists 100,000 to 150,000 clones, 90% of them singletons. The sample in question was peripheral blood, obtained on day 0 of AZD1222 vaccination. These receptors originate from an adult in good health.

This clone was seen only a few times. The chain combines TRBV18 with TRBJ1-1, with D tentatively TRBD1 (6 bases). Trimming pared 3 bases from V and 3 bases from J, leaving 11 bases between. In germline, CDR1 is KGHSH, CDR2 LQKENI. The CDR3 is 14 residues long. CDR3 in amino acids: CASSPQGGDTEAFF. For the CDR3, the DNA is TGTGCCAGCTCACCTCAAGGGGGGGACACTGAAGCTTTCTTT.

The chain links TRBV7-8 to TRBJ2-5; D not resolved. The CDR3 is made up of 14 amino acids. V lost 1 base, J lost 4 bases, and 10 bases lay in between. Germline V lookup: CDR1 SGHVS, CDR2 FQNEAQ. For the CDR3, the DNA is TGTGCCAGCAGCTTAGTGCCCGCCAGAGAGACCCAGTACTTC. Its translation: CASSLVPARETQYF.

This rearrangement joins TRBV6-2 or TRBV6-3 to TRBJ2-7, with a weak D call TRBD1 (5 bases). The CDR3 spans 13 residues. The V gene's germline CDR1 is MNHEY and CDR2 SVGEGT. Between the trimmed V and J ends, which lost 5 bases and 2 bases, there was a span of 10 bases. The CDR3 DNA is TGTGCCAGCAGTCCCGTGGGGCCCTACGAGCAGTACTTC. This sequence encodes CASSPVGPYEQYF.

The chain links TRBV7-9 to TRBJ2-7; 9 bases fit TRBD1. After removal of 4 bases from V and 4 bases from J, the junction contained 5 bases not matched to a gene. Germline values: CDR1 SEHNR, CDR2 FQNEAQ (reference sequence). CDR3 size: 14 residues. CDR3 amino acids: CASSYWDREYEQYF. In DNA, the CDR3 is TGTGCCAGCAGCTACTGGGACAGGGAGTACGAGCAGTACTTC.

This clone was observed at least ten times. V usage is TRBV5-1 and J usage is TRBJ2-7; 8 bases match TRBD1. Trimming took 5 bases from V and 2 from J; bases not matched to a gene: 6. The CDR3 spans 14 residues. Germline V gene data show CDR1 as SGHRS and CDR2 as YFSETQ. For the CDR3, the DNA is TGCGCCAGCAGATACGACAGGGGCCCCTACGAGCAGTACTTC. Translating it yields CASRYDRGPYEQYF.

Here the CDR3 DNA reads TGTGCCAGCAGCTTGGACAGGCGCCCTAGCACAGATACGCAGTATTTT. It encodes CASSLDRRPSTDTQYF. The chain couples TRBV5-6 to TRBJ2-3; the D gene is possibly TRBD1 (5 bases). V was cut by 0 bases and J by 0 bases, with 11 bases left in between. The CDR3 has 16 amino acids. Per germline, CDR1 SGHDT and CDR2 YYEEEE.

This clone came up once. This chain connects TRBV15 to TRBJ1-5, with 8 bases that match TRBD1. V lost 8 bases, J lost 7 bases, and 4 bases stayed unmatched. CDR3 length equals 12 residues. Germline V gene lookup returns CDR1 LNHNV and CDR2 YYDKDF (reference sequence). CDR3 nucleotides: TGTGCCACCGGACAGGGAAGGCAGCCCCAGCATTTT. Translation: CATGQGRQPQHF. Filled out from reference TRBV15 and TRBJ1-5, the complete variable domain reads DAMVIQNPRYQVTQFGKPVTLSCSQTLNHNVMYWYQQKSSQAPKLLFHYYDKDFNNEADTPDNFQSRRPNTSFCFLDIRSPGLGDTAMYLCATGQGRQPQHFGDGTRLSIL.

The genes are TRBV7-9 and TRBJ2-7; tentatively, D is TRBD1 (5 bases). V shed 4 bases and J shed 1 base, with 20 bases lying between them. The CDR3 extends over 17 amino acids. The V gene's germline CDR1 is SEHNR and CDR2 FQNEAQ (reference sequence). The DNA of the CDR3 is TGTGCCAGCAGCTGGGGCCCGGGCAGCCTACAATCCTACGAGCAGTACTTC. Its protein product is CASSWGPGSLQSYEQYF.

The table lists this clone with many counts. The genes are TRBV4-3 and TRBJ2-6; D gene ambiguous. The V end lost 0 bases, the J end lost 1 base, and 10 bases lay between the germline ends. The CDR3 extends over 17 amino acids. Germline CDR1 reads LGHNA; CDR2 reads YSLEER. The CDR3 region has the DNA TGCGCCAGCAGCCAAGAAGGTGGTCAATCTGGGGCCAACGTCCTGACTTTC. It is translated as CASSQEGGQSGANVLTF.

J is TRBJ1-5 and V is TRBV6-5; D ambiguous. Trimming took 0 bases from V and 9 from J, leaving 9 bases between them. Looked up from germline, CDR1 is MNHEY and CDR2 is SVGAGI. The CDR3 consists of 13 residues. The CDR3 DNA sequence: TGTGCCAGCAGTTACTCGGATTGGGGGCCCCAGCATTTT. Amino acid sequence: CASSYSDWGPQHF.

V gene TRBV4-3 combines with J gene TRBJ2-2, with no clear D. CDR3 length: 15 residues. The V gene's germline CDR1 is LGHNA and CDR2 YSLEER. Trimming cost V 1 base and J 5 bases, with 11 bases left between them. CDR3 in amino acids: CASSQGSALTGELFF. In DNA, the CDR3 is TGCGCCAGCAGCCAAGGGTCAGCACTAACCGGGGAGCTGTTTTTT.

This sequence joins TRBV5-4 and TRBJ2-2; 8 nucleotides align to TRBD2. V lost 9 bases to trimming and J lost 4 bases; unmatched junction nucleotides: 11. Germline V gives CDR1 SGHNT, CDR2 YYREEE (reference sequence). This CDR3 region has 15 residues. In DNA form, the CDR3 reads TGTGCCAACTCATTCGACCGGGGGGGCACCGGGGAGCTGTTTTTT. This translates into CANSFDRGGTGELFF.

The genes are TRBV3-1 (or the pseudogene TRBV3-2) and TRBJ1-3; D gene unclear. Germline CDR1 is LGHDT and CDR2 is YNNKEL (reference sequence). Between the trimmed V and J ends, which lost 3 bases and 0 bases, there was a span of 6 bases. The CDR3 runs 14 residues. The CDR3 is CASSQSGSGNTIYF. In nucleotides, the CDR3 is TGTGCCAGCAGCCAGTCAGGCTCTGGAAACACCATATATTTT.

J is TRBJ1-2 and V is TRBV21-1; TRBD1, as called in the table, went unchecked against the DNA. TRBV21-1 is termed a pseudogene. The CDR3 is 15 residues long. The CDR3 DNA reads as TGTGCCAGCAGCAAAAAGAGGGGGCGCAACTATGGCTACACCTTC. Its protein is CASSKKRGRNYGYTF.

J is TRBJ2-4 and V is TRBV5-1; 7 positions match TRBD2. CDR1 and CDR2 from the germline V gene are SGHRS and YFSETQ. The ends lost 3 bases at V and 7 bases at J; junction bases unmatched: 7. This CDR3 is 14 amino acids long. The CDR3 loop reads CASSWDYPRNIQYF. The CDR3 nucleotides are TGCGCCAGCAGCTGGGACTACCCAAGGAACATTCAGTACTTC.

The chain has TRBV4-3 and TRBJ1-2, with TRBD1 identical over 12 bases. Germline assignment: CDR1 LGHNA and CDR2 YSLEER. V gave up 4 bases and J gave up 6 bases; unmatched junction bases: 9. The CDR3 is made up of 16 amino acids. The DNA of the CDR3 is TGCGCCAGCAGCCCTGGGACAGGGGGCTCGATAGATGGCTACACCTTC. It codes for CASSPGTGGSIDGYTF.

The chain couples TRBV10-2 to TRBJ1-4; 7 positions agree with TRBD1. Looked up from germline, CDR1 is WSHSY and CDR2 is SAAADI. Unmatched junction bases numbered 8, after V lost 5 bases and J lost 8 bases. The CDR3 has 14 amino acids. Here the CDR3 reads CASSIGQTGEKLFF. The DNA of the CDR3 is TGCGCCAGCAGTATAGGACAGACAGGGGAAAAACTGTTTTTT.

The CDR3 coding sequence is TGTGCCAGCAGCTTTCTCCCGGGACAGGAATTCTATGGCTACACCTTC. Protein sequence: CASSFLPGQEFYGYTF. The chain recombines TRBV11-1 with TRBJ1-2, with 8 bases fitting TRBD1. The J segment lost 4 bases and the V segment lost 3 bases, leaving 10 bases of the junction unmatched. Per germline, CDR1 SGHAT and CDR2 FQDESV (reference sequence). The CDR3 sequence is 16 residues long.

CDR3 in DNA: TGTGCCAGCAGCTCGGAGGACCGCGGCATCCATGAGCAGTTCTTC. Amino acid sequence: CASSSEDRGIHEQFF. The chain carries TRBV5-4 and TRBJ2-1; TRBD2 might be the D (5 bases). The germline V and J ends were trimmed by 3 bases and 8 bases, with 18 bases remaining between them. Germline assignment: CDR1 SGHNT and CDR2 YYREEE (reference sequence). This CDR3 spans 15 amino acids.

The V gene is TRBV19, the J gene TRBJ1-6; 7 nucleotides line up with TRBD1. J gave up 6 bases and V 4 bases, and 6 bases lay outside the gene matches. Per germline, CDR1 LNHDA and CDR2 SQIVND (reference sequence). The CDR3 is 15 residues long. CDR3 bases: TGTGCCAGTAGTACGACAGGGTCGGCTAATTCACCCCTCCACTTT. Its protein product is CASSTTGSANSPLHF.